This T cell receptor beta chain was obtained from a study of cytomegalovirus exposure and HLA in healthy donors. In regard to this clone: Its antigen is undetermined.

Germline CDR1 WNHNN, CDR2 SYGVQD (reference sequence). J gave up 3 bases and V 2 bases, and 4 bases lay outside the gene matches. The CDR3 totals 15 residues. Regarding the study as a whole: Indistinguishable V segments such as TRBV6-2 and TRBV6-3 were excluded. Segments of the TCR beta V type were, in most cases, productive about 87% or about 30% of the time in an earlier analysis.

60 Vbeta and 13 Jbeta primers were used in PCR. Sequencing was performed with immunoSEQ multiplex PCR; in TCRdb, only in-frame clones are kept and a portion is missing. Here the sample spans 150,000 to 200,000 clones, 75% to 80% being singletons. The specimen sequenced was PBMCs. This chain connects TRBV10-1 to TRBJ2-7; 10 nucleotides line up with TRBD1. The clonotype comes from a woman between 35 and 50 years old in good health and CMV-seropositive. The CDR3: CASSEDRGLVYEQYF. The CDR3 region has the DNA TGCGCCAGCAGTGAGGACAGGGGGCTCGTCTACGAGCAGTACTTC.